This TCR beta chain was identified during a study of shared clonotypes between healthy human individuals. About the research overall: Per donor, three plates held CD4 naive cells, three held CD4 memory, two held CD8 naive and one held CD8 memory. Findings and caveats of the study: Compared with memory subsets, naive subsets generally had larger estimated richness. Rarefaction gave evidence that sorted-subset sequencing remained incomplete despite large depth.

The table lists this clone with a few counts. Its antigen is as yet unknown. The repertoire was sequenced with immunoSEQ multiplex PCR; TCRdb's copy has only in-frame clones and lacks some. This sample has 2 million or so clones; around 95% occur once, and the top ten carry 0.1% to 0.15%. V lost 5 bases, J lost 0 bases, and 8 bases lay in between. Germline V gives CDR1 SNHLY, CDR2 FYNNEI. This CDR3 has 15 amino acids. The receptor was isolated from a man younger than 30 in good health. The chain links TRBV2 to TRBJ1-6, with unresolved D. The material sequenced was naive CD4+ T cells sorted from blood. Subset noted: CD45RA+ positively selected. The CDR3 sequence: CASSQQSSYNSPLHF. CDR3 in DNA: TGTGCCAGCAGTCAACAGAGCTCCTATAATTCACCCCTCCACTTT.